The rows below give T cell receptor beta chains drawn from one sample of a study of Ad26.COV2.S vaccination and SARS-CoV-2 variants. This table comes from immunoSEQ multiplex PCR, and its TCRdb copy is limited to in-frame clones, with some not included. The sample shows under 550,000 clones, 80% to 95% of them seen only once. This sample comprised peripheral blood, obtained in a trial of Ad26.COV2.S vaccine versus placebo. Receptors were obtained from a person aged 18 to 59 who received the Ad26.COV2.S COVID-19 vaccine or a placebo. CDR3s include the opening cysteine and the closing phenylalanine or tryptophan. The D gene is left open where the match is weak. For some rows the clone size is stated as once, few or many, or as a class when expanded; others skip it.

j_call v_call clone_size d_call cdr3_aa cdr3_nt
TRBJ2-6 TRBV7-2 NA NA CASSLVGSGANVLTF TGTGCCAGCAGCTTAGTTGGCTCTGGGGCCAACGTCCTGACTTTC
TRBJ2-1 TRBV19 few NA CASSQYNEQFF TGTGCCAGTAGCCAATACAATGAGCAGTTCTTC
TRBJ1-1 TRBV28 NA NA CASRLTGRGTEAFF TGTGCCAGCAGACTAACAGGGCGAGGAACTGAAGCTTTCTTT
TRBJ2-3 TRBV27 once NA CASSTLGTDTQYF TGTGCCAGCAGTACCCTTGGCACAGATACGCAGTATTTT
TRBJ2-3 TRBV23-1 NA NA CASSQSLDPGTPHTDTQYF TGCGCCAGCAGTCAATCGTTGGACCCGGGAACACCGCACACAGATACGCAGTATTTT
TRBJ2-3 TRBV14 NA NA CASSLIGVSTDTQYF TGTGCCAGCAGCCTGATTGGAGTAAGCACAGATACGCAGTATTTT
TRBJ2-5 TRBV6-5 NA NA CASSYLGGGETQYF TGTGCCAGCAGTTACCTAGGGGGGGGAGAGACCCAGTACTTC
TRBJ2-2 TRBV10-3 NA TRBD2 CAIRAAGANRPDTGELFF TGTGCCATCAGAGCAGCGGGAGCGAACCGACCGGACACCGGGGAGCTGTTTTTT
TRBJ1-5 TRBV28 NA TRBD1 CASKKLDRGNQPQHF TGTGCCAGCAAAAAACTGGACAGGGGAAATCAGCCCCAGCATTTT
TRBJ1-6 TRBV5-4 NA NA CASSSDSLSNSPLHF TGTGCCAGCAGCTCGGACAGTTTATCCAATTCACCCCTCCACTTT
TRBJ2-7 TRBV5-5 NA NA CASSGGRVLAYEQYF TGTGCCAGCAGCGGAGGCAGAGTATTAGCCTACGAGCAGTACTTC
TRBJ2-3 TRBV29-1 NA NA CSVEGVGDTQYF TGCAGCGTTGAAGGTGTGGGGGATACGCAGTATTTT
TRBJ2-1 TRBV3-1/TRBV3-2 NA TRBD2 CASSRQTSVEQFF TGTGCCAGCAGCCGTCAGACTAGCGTCGAGCAGTTCTTC
TRBJ2-3 TRBV6-5 NA TRBD1 CASSFGSGGTDTQYF TGTGCCAGCAGTTTTGGGTCAGGGGGTACAGATACGCAGTATTTT
TRBJ2-7 TRBV4-1 NA NA CASSQAVAARTYEQYF TGCGCCAGCAGCCAAGCAGTGGCAGCGAGGACCTACGAGCAGTACTTC
TRBJ1-2 TRBV9 NA TRBD1 CASSGAGEGGDYGYTF TGTGCCAGCAGCGGGGCCGGGGAAGGGGGCGACTATGGCTACACCTTC
TRBJ1-1 TRBV28 NA NA CASSLEPWGTEAFF TGTGCCAGCAGTTTAGAGCCCTGGGGCACTGAAGCTTTCTTT
TRBJ1-1 TRBV19 NA TRBD1 CASSSRDRGGTEAFF TGTGCCAGTAGTTCCCGGGACAGGGGTGGGACTGAAGCTTTCTTT
TRBJ2-7 TRBV6-2/TRBV6-3 NA NA CASSPPSAMRYEQYF TGTGCCAGCAGCCCCCCTAGCGCGATGAGATACGAGCAGTACTTC
TRBJ2-4 TRBV18 NA TRBD2 CASSPSGGRAKNIQYF TGTGCCAGCTCACCAAGTGGCGGGAGGGCCAAAAACATTCAGTACTTC
TRBJ2-2 TRBV19 NA TRBD2 CASSKILAGGPRGELFF TGTGCCAGTAGTAAGATCCTAGCGGGAGGTCCCCGGGGAGAGCTGTTTTTT
TRBJ2-7 TRBV4-3 NA NA CASSHPGNEQYF TGCGCCAGCAGCCACCCCGGTAACGAGCAGTACTTC
TRBJ1-1 TRBV5-4 few NA CASSSPGVTEAFF TGTGCCAGCAGCTCCCCGGGGGTCACTGAAGCTTTCTTT
TRBJ2-2 TRBV27 NA NA CASSPSGAGELFF TGTGCCAGCAGCCCCTCTGGAGCCGGGGAGCTGTTTTTT
TRBJ1-2 TRBV18 NA NA CASSPGAREGGYTF TGTGCCAGCTCACCGGGCGCTCGTGAGGGTGGCTACACCTTC
TRBJ2-7 TRBV6-6 NA TRBD2 CASSYTGTSGSYEQYF TGTGCCAGCAGTTACACCGGGACTAGCGGGAGCTACGAGCAGTACTTC
TRBJ1-2 TRBV18 NA TRBD1 CASSPDRVYGYTF TGTGCCAGCTCACCGGACAGGGTTTATGGCTACACCTTC
TRBJ2-1 TRBV7-2 NA NA CASSLGGTYNEQFF TGTGCCAGCAGCTTAGGCGGGACTTACAATGAGCAGTTCTTC
TRBJ1-5 TRBV2 NA NA CASAREWVIGNQPQHF TGTGCCAGCGCGCGAGAATGGGTGATTGGCAATCAGCCCCAGCATTTT
TRBJ2-3 TRBV11-2 NA TRBD2 CASSLAPGLAGGRTDTQYF TGTGCCAGCAGCTTAGCCCCGGGACTAGCGGGAGGCCGCACAGATACGCAGTATTTT
TRBJ2-3 TRBV9 NA NA CASSPDPVPDTQYF TGTGCCAGCAGCCCCGACCCTGTCCCAGATACGCAGTATTTT
TRBJ2-6 TRBV5-1 NA NA CASSPGATGANVLTF TGCGCCAGCAGCCCAGGGGCGACCGGGGCCAACGTCCTGACTTTC
TRBJ1-1 TRBV6-2/TRBV6-3 many NA CASSSTENTEAFF TGTGCCAGCAGTTCGACAGAGAACACTGAAGCTTTCTTT
TRBJ2-1 TRBV4-3 NA TRBD2 CASSQELLAGVGNEQFF TGCGCCAGCAGCCAAGAATTACTAGCGGGAGTGGGGAATGAGCAGTTCTTC
TRBJ1-1 TRBV15 NA NA CATSRETANTEAFF TGTGCCACCAGCAGAGAGACTGCTAACACTGAAGCTTTCTTT
TRBJ2-2 TRBV6-6 NA NA CASSYPRQRAGELFF TGTGCCAGCAGTTACCCGAGGCAGCGCGCCGGGGAGCTGTTTTTT
TRBJ2-7 TRBV19 NA TRBD1 CASSIFANMGQTYEQYF TGTGCCAGTAGTATCTTCGCCAACATGGGACAGACCTACGAGCAGTACTTC
TRBJ2-3 TRBV6-6 NA TRBD1 CASSYRHGTGGDTQYF TGTGCCAGCAGTTACCGCCACGGGACAGGGGGAGATACGCAGTATTTT
TRBJ2-5 TRBV19 NA NA CASSMGGTQETQYF TGTGCCAGTAGTATGGGGGGAACCCAAGAGACCCAGTACTTC
TRBJ1-1 TRBV10-3 once NA CAISESRSDLNTEAFF TGTGCCATCAGTGAGTCGAGATCAGACCTGAACACTGAAGCTTTCTTT
TRBJ2-1 TRBV10-3 NA TRBD1 CATVDRGRTGSNEQFF TGTGCCACAGTGGACAGGGGGCGCACAGGTAGTAATGAGCAGTTCTTC
TRBJ2-7 TRBV10-3 once TRBD1 CAIRGSTGFKYEQYF TGTGCCATCAGGGGATCGACAGGGTTTAAGTACGAGCAGTACTTC
TRBJ2-2 TRBV18 NA TRBD2 CASSPPDGRTFSGELFF TGTGCCAGCTCACCACCGGACGGGAGGACCTTTTCCGGGGAGCTGTTTTTT
TRBJ1-3 TRBV4-1 NA TRBD1 CASSQVMVGGGNTIYF TGCGCCAGCAGCCAAGTTATGGTAGGGGGCGGAAACACCATATATTTT
TRBJ1-2 TRBV9 NA NA CASSDPPGAVYGYTF TGTGCCAGCAGCGACCCCCCTGGGGCAGTATATGGCTACACCTTC
TRBJ2-2 TRBV18 NA TRBD2 CASSPNLGLAGTTGELFF TGTGCCAGCTCGCCTAATCTTGGACTAGCGGGAACCACCGGGGAGCTGTTTTTT
TRBJ2-7 TRBV11-2 NA NA CASSLATYREQYF TGTGCCAGCAGCTTAGCCACATACCGCGAGCAGTACTTC
TRBJ2-1 TRBV27 NA TRBD2 CASSFIPGLAGKDEQFF TGTGCCAGCAGTTTCATCCCGGGACTAGCGGGAAAGGATGAGCAGTTCTTC
TRBJ2-1 TRBV7-9 NA TRBD1 CASSLGGQNSYNEQFF TGTGCCAGCAGCTTAGGGGGACAGAACTCCTACAATGAGCAGTTCTTC
TRBJ2-2 TRBV29-1 NA TRBD2 CSVQTSGRSTGELFF TGCAGCGTCCAGACTAGCGGGAGGAGCACCGGGGAGCTGTTTTTT
TRBJ1-1 TRBV7-8 NA TRBD1 CASSRGQVPEAFF TGTGCCAGCAGCCGAGGACAGGTCCCTGAAGCTTTCTTT
TRBJ2-1 TRBV24-1 NA TRBD2 CATSALTSGLYNEQFF TGTGCCACCAGTGCACTGACTAGCGGACTCTACAATGAGCAGTTCTTC
TRBJ2-1 TRBV28 NA TRBD1 CASNPGQGIYNEQFF TGTGCCAGCAACCCGGGACAGGGTATATACAATGAGCAGTTCTTC
TRBJ1-3 TRBV7-8 NA NA CASSSLTGGNTIYF TGTGCCAGCAGCTCCTTGACGGGGGGAAACACCATATATTTT
TRBJ1-2 TRBV19 NA NA CASSRGDSNYGYTF TGTGCCAGTAGCCGGGGGGACTCTAACTATGGCTACACCTTC
TRBJ2-7 TRBV14 NA NA CASSQDWGRQYF TGTGCCAGCAGCCAAGATTGGGGAAGGCAGTACTTC
TRBJ2-7 TRBV28 NA TRBD2 CASGMGGSSYEQYF TGTGCCAGCGGCATGGGCGGGAGCTCCTACGAGCAGTACTTC
TRBJ2-5 TRBV7-9 NA TRBD2 CASSSTLAGQETQYF TGTGCCAGCAGCTCCACCCTAGCGGGCCAAGAGACCCAGTACTTC
TRBJ2-2 TRBV7-9 NA TRBD1 CASSLGQGRYPGELFF TGTGCCAGCAGCTTAGGACAGGGCCGTTACCCCGGGGAGCTGTTTTTT
TRBJ2-1 TRBV5-6 NA NA CASSLTISPYNEQFF TGTGCCAGCAGCCTCACTATCTCCCCCTACAATGAGCAGTTCTTC